A single sample is the source of the 16 T cell receptor beta chains below, sequenced in a study of cytomegalovirus exposure and HLA in healthy donors. This PCR relied on a set of 60 Vbeta primers and 13 Jbeta primers. Profiling relied on immunoSEQ multiplex PCR, and the TCRdb table lists in-frame clones only, not all of them. The table lists approximately 160,000 clones, over 70% of them singletons. Specimen: PBMCs. All receptors derive from a woman in her thirties or forties in good health and CMV-seropositive.

This chain joins TRBV6-1 and TRBJ1-1; no reliable D call. The ends were cut back, 3 bases at V and 1 base at J, with 12 bases in the middle. Germline CDR1 MNHNS, CDR2 SASEGT. The CDR3 covers 15 residues. CDR3 coding DNA: TGTGCCAGCAGTGAGGTTCAGGCAGGGAACACTGAAGCTTTCTTT. Amino acids: CASSEVQAGNTEAFF.

This chain uses TRBV15 with TRBJ1-5; D is unresolved. This CDR3 contains 13 residues. V was shortened by 8 bases and J by 2 bases, with 10 bases between the two germline ends. CDR1 is LNHNV, CDR2 YYDKDF, per germline (reference sequence). CDR3 in DNA: TGTGCCACCGGAGGGTTTGGCAATCAGCCCCAGCATTTT. This gives the protein CATGGFGNQPQHF. The whole variable domain, remainder taken from reference TRBV15 and TRBJ1-5, is DAMVIQNPRYQVTQFGKPVTLSCSQTLNHNVMYWYQQKSSQAPKLLFHYYDKDFNNEADTPDNFQSRRPNTSFCFLDIRSPGLGDTAMYLCATGGFGNQPQHFGDGTRLSIL.

The V gene is TRBV7-8, the J gene TRBJ2-2; TRBD2 matches at 7 bases. The CDR3 covers 16 residues. Germline values: CDR1 SGHVS, CDR2 FQNEAQ. Unmatched junction bases numbered 3, after V lost 1 base and J lost 1 base. CDR3 in amino acids: CASSLGGGGNTGELFF. CDR3 DNA: TGTGCCAGCAGCTTAGGGGGCGGGGGGAACACCGGGGAGCTGTTTTTT.

The chain recombines TRBV28 with TRBJ2-3, with 8 bases lining up with TRBD1. Germline values: CDR1 MDHEN, CDR2 SYDVKM. The CDR3 loop spans 14 amino acids. V gave up 3 bases and J gave up 6 bases; unmatched junction bases: 5. CDR3 amino acids: CASSLTGVHDTQYF. The CDR3 DNA reads TGTGCCAGCAGTTTGACAGGGGTGCACGATACGCAGTATTTT.

The chain links TRBV6-6 to TRBJ1-4; 9 bases align to TRBD1. The CDR3 has 16 amino acids. J gave up 4 bases and V 6 bases, and 9 bases lay outside the gene matches. Germline V gene data show CDR1 as MNHNY and CDR2 as SVGAGI (reference sequence). The CDR3 spells CASSPPGTGINEKLFF. CDR3 bases: TGTGCCAGCAGCCCGCCTGGGACAGGGATTAATGAAAAACTGTTTTTT.

The gene calls are TRBV28 and TRBJ1-2; 7 bases match TRBD1. In germline, CDR1 is MDHEN, CDR2 SYDVKM. The V segment lost 5 bases and the J segment 2 bases; nucleotides outside the gene matches: 5. This CDR3 spans 14 amino acids. The CDR3 coding sequence is TGTGCCAGCAGTGGAACAGGGGCGAACTATGGCTACACCTTC. Translation gives CASSGTGANYGYTF.

The V and J genes are TRBV5-1 and TRBJ1-4, with 7 positions matching TRBD1. Losses at the gene ends were 5 bases for V and 0 bases for J; bases not matched to a gene: 7. The CDR3 contains 16 residues. From germline, CDR1 is SGHRS and CDR2 YFSETQ. Written as DNA, the CDR3 is TGCGCCAGCAGTTCCGACAGGGCCGCAACTAATGAAAAACTGTTTTTT. This translates into CASSSDRAATNEKLFF.

The chain has TRBV6-1 and TRBJ1-1, with TRBD1 matching 7 bases. V lost 7 bases and J lost 5; bases outside the gene matches: 7. CDR3 length equals 13 residues. Germline V CDR1 and CDR2: MNHNS, SASEGT. CDR3 in DNA: TGTGCCAGCAATGCCGGGACAGTGACTGAAGCTTTCTTT. This encodes CASNAGTVTEAFF.

V is TRBV6-1 and J is TRBJ2-2; 8 nucleotides agree with TRBD1. The germline V gene has CDR1 MNHNS and CDR2 SASEGT. CDR3 length: 14 amino acids. Losses at the gene ends were 6 bases for V and 7 bases for J; bases not matched to a gene: 7. CDR3 region: CASRSRGLGGELFF. CDR3 bases: TGTGCCAGCAGATCCAGGGGGCTCGGCGGGGAGCTGTTTTTT.

This chain joins TRBV19 and TRBJ1-1; possibly TRBD1 for D (6 bases). Between the trimmed V and J ends, which lost 1 base and 11 bases, there was a span of 20 bases. CDR3 size: 15 residues. Looked up from germline, CDR1 is LNHDA and CDR2 is SQIVND (reference sequence). DNA for the CDR3: TGTGCCAGTAGTATAGTCGGGACACCCCTATACGGGGCTTTCTTT. Amino acid sequence: CASSIVGTPLYGAFF.

The V call is TRBV13, the J call TRBJ1-1, with D perhaps TRBD1 (5 bases). V dropped 5 bases and J dropped 5 bases, with 9 bases sitting between them. The CDR3 totals 12 residues. Germline CDR1 is PRHDT and CDR2 is FYEKMQ (reference sequence). The DNA for the CDR3 is TGTGCCAGCAGCAAGAAGGGGACTGAAGCTTTCTTT. Its translation: CASSKKGTEAFF.

The chain recombines TRBV7-8 with TRBJ1-2; D remains ambiguous. Germline V gene sequence: CDR1 SGHVS, CDR2 FQNEAQ. Trimming removed 4 bases from V and 4 bases from J, with 10 bases in between. This CDR3 region has 13 residues. CDR3 DNA: TGTGCCAGCAGCTCCTCCGGGATCTATGGCTACACCTTC. This codes for CASSSSGIYGYTF.

This sequence joins TRBV6-4 and TRBJ2-5; 8 bases map to TRBD2. J lost 4 bases, V lost 4 bases, and 11 bases had no gene match. CDR3 length: 16 amino acids. CDR1 is MRHNA, CDR2 SNTAGT, per germline. CDR3 region: CASSGGPGTRGETQYF. CDR3 coding DNA: TGTGCCAGCAGTGGCGGTCCCGGGACTAGGGGAGAGACCCAGTACTTC.

The J gene is TRBJ2-2, the V gene TRBV7-9, with D unresolved. The CDR3 has 12 amino acids. V was shortened by 4 bases and J by 6 bases, with 6 bases between the two germline ends. Germline CDR1 is SEHNR and CDR2 is FQNEAQ (reference sequence). In DNA form, the CDR3 reads TGTGCCAGCAGCTCGCGGCCCGGGGAGCTGTTTTTT. Translated: CASSSRPGELFF.

The V call is TRBV30, the J call TRBJ2-5, with 12 bases that match TRBD1. Germline loops: CDR1 GTSNPN, CDR2 SVGIG (reference sequence). This CDR3 is 14 amino acids long. V gave up 3 bases and J gave up 5 bases; unmatched junction bases: 4. The CDR3 nucleotides read TGTGCCTGGAGGAGGGGGACAGGGGGCGAGACCCAGTACTTC. Its translation is CAWRRGTGGETQYF.

The chain has TRBV4-2 and TRBJ1-1; unclear D gene. The CDR3 covers 15 residues. Germline-derived CDR1 and CDR2 are LGHNA and YNFKEQ. The V gene lost 1 base and the J gene lost 0 bases, with 9 bases spanning the gap. The CDR3 spells CASSQVGEMNTEAFF. The CDR3 DNA reads TGTGCCAGCAGCCAAGTTGGGGAGATGAACACTGAAGCTTTCTTT.